These 19 T cell receptor beta chains share one sample of origin, sequenced in a study of immune evolution from preneoplasia to lung adenocarcinoma. Libraries were prepared by immunoSEQ multiplex PCR; TCRdb keeps only in-frame clonotypes and omits some of them. The repertoire includes some 9,100 clones, 70% to 80% of them detected once, and 8.5% to 10% sits in the top ten. The material sequenced was FFPE minimally invasive lung adenocarcinoma tissue. The origin of the receptors is a donor at least 70 years old with lung adenocarcinoma.

This clone was observed a handful of times. This chain joins TRBV30 and TRBJ2-7; D unresolved. CDR3 size: 13 residues. The V and J ends lost 2 bases and 5 bases respectively, with 13 bases between them. CDR1 and CDR2 from the germline V gene are GTSNPN and SVGIG (reference sequence). The CDR3 loop is CAWSPRLTHEQYF. The CDR3 bases are TGTGCCTGGAGTCCAAGACTGACACACGAGCAGTACTTC.

The V gene is TRBV10-3, the J gene TRBJ1-2; D is unclear. The germline gives CDR1 ENHRY, CDR2 SYGVKD. The CDR3 totals 11 residues. V lost 3 bases and J lost 8, with 7 bases in between. CDR3: CAISDNWGYTF. The CDR3 DNA sequence: TGTGCCATCAGTGACAACTGGGGCTACACCTTC.

The gene calls are TRBV7-6 and TRBJ2-7; 7 bases fit TRBD1. After removal of 4 bases from V and 4 bases from J, the junction contained 1 base not matched to a gene. CDR1 SGHVS and CDR2 FNYEAQ come from the germline V gene. The CDR3 contains 12 residues. The CDR3 DNA reads as TGTGCCAGCAGCTCGACAGGGTACGAGCAGTACTTC. It codes for CASSSTGYEQYF.

The chain carries TRBV4-1 and TRBJ2-5; a possible D gene is TRBD2 (6 bases). V was shortened by 0 bases and J by 5 bases, with 13 bases between the two germline ends. The CDR3 has 15 residues. The germline V gene encodes CDR1 MGHRA and CDR2 YSYEKL. In DNA form, the CDR3 reads TGCGCCAGCAGCCAAGATCCGGGGGTGAGGGAGACCCAGTACTTC. This sequence encodes CASSQDPGVRETQYF.

This chain joins TRBV4-1 and TRBJ1-3, with D possibly being TRBD1 (6 bases). This CDR3 is 15 amino acids long. The germline V gene encodes CDR1 MGHRA and CDR2 YSYEKL. Trimming left V 0 bases short and J 2 bases short, with 8 bases between. In nucleotides, the CDR3 is TGCGCCAGCAGCCAAGATCAGGGGACTGGAAACACCATATATTTT. The encoded protein is CASSQDQGTGNTIYF.

V and J are TRBV7-9 and TRBJ1-1, with D tentatively TRBD1 (5 bases). V was cut by 5 bases and J by 4 bases, with 20 bases left in between. CDR3 length: 16 amino acids. Germline V gene data show CDR1 as SEHNR and CDR2 as FQNEAQ (reference sequence). The CDR3, as DNA: TGTGCCAGCAGCACAGCCCAGCGCTCGGGGGGCACTGAAGCTTTCTTT. Its translation: CASSTAQRSGGTEAFF.

The chain is built from TRBV30 and TRBJ2-7; D may correspond to TRBD1 or TRBD2 (5 bases each). V shed 6 bases and J shed 4 bases, with 13 bases lying between them. The CDR3 length is 12 residues. Germline CDR1 GTSNPN, CDR2 SVGIG (reference sequence). The CDR3 spells CACDRGLYEQYF. CDR3 coding DNA: TGTGCCTGTGACAGAGGACTTTACGAGCAGTACTTC.

This chain uses TRBV7-9 with TRBJ1-1; 8 bases fit TRBD1. The junction had 6 bases not matched to a gene; V was cut back by 5 bases and J by 7 bases. This CDR3 spans 13 amino acids. The germline V gene has CDR1 SEHNR and CDR2 FQNEAQ (reference sequence). CDR3 nucleotides: TGTGCCAGCAGCCGGACAGGGAGCGATGAAGCTTTCTTT. It is translated as CASSRTGSDEAFF. The whole variable domain, filled in from reference TRBV7-9 and TRBJ1-1, reads DTGVSQNPRHKITKRGQNVTFRCDPISEHNRLYWYRQTLGQGPEFLTYFQNEAQLEKSRLLSDRFSAERPKGSFSTLEIQRTEQGDSAMYLCASSRTGSDEAFFGQGTRLTVV.

The chain combines TRBV6-4 with TRBJ1-5; D is uncertain. The germline gives CDR1 MRHNA, CDR2 SNTAGT. Trimming took 3 bases from V and 6 from J, leaving 27 bases between them. The length of the CDR3 is 19 residues. Here the CDR3 DNA reads TGTGCCAGCAGTGAACCCAACAGATCCGCACAAGGGTATACTCAGCCCCAGCATTTT. Translating it yields CASSEPNRSAQGYTQPQHF.

The rearrangement uses TRBV7-9 and TRBJ2-6; TRBD1 agrees at 8 bases. The length of the CDR3 is 19 residues. Losses at the gene ends were 5 bases for V and 1 base for J; bases not matched to a gene: 13. Germline values: CDR1 SEHNR, CDR2 FQNEAQ (reference sequence). The CDR3 coding sequence is TGTGCCAGCAGCCAAGGGGCGGGCAGGGGGCTTTCTGGGGCCAACGTCCTGACTTTC. Protein sequence: CASSQGAGRGLSGANVLTF.

The chain joins TRBV28 to TRBJ2-7; D not resolved. The CDR3 covers 11 residues. The V gene's germline CDR1 is MDHEN and CDR2 SYDVKM. Trimming took 5 bases from V and 4 from J, leaving 6 bases between them. DNA for the CDR3: TGTGCCAGCAGTGGGAAATACGAGCAGTACTTC. This encodes CASSGKYEQYF.

This clone showed up just once. The chain uses TRBV6-5 and TRBJ2-3; D not certain. V lost 2 bases to trimming and J lost 6 bases, with 3 bases between them. Germline lookup yields CDR1 MNHEY and CDR2 SVGAGI. The CDR3 is made up of 11 amino acids. The CDR3 DNA sequence: TGTGCCAGCAGTTACATGGATACGCAGTATTTT. Translated, it gives CASSYMDTQYF.

The V gene is TRBV28, the J gene TRBJ2-1; TRBD2 matches 13 bases. This CDR3 is 18 amino acids long. The junction had 15 bases not matched to a gene; V was cut back by 6 bases and J by 7 bases. Germline assignment: CDR1 MDHEN and CDR2 SYDVKM. In DNA, the CDR3 is TGTGCCAGCAGCTCGCCCCTTCAACTAGCGGGAGGGCTAAATGAGCAGTTCTTC. Translated, it gives CASSSPLQLAGGLNEQFF.

V is TRBV18 and J is TRBJ2-7, with 7 bases aligning to TRBD1. The ends lost 6 bases at V and 5 bases at J; junction bases unmatched: 16. This CDR3 has 16 residues. Germline CDR1 and CDR2: KGHSH and LQKENI. CDR3 nucleotides: TGTGCCAGCTCCCGCACCGGTGGGGGACAGTTCGACGAGCAGTACTTC. Its protein product is CASSRTGGGQFDEQYF.

In regard to this clone: Other DNA sequences in the same sample also yield this CDR3. The genes are TRBV4-2 and TRBJ2-1; D not resolved. The CDR3 runs to 14 residues. Germline V gene data show CDR1 as LGHNA and CDR2 as YNFKEQ. V was shortened by 1 base and J by 3 bases, with 7 bases between the two germline ends. CDR3 nucleotides: TGTGCCAGCAGCCAAGGAGACTTCTACAATGAGCAGTTCTTC. This gives the protein CASSQGDFYNEQFF.

CDR3 sequence (DNA): TGCGCCAGCCCCCACCAGGGGCAGAACACTGAAGCTTTCTTT. Protein product: CASPHQGQNTEAFF. The chain joins TRBV23-1 to TRBJ1-1, with D possibly matching TRBD1 (6 bases). TRBV23-1 is annotated as an ORF whose role is uncertain. The CDR3 is 14 amino acids. The V end was cut by 8 bases, the J end by 1 base, with 14 bases between.

This clone was observed a single time. The chain carries TRBV30 and TRBJ2-5, with TRBD1 matching over 12 bases. The V and J ends lost 2 bases and 5 bases, in that order; junction bases with no gene match: 15. The germline V gene encodes CDR1 GTSNPN and CDR2 SVGIG (reference sequence). This CDR3 is 18 amino acids long. The CDR3 protein is CAWSTRQYGTGGTETQYF. The CDR3, as DNA: TGTGCCTGGAGTACCCGACAATACGGGACAGGGGGCACCGAGACCCAGTACTTC.

This chain joins TRBV12-1 and TRBJ2-1; the D call TRBD2 from the table was never checked on the DNA. TRBV12-1 is classified as a pseudogene. This CDR3 region has 15 residues. CDR3 in amino acids: CASSFPGRALYEQFF. CDR3 nucleotide sequence: TGTGCCAGCAGCTTTCCCGGGAGGGCCTTGTATGAGCAGTTCTTC.

CDR3 amino acids: CASSLSLNTEAFF. CDR3 coding DNA: TGTGCCAGCAGCCTTAGTTTGAACACTGAAGCTTTCTTT. V is TRBV7-6 and J is TRBJ1-1; D gene ambiguous. The CDR3 has 13 residues. Germline assignment: CDR1 SGHVS and CDR2 FNYEAQ. V shed 5 bases and J shed 0 bases, with 7 bases lying between them.